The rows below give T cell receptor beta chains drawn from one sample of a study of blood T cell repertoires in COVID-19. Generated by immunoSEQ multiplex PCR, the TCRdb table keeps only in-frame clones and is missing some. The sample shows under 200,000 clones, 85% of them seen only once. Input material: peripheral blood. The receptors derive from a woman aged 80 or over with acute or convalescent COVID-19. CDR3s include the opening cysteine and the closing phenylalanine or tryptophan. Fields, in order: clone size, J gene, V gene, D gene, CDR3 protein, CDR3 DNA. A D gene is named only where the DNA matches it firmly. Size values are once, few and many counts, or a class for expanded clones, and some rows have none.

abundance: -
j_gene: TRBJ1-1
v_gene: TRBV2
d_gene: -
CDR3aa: CASNYAPNTEAFF
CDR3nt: TGTGCCAGCAACTATGCCCCGAACACTGAAGCTTTCTTT

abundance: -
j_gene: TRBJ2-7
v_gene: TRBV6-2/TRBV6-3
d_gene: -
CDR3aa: CASSYSYSKNYEQYF
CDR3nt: TGTGCCAGCAGTTACTCGTACAGTAAAAACTACGAGCAGTACTTC

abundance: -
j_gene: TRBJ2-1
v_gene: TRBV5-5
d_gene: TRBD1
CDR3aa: CASSWSRDRSYNEQFF
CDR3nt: TGTGCCAGCAGCTGGTCCCGGGACAGGAGCTACAATGAGCAGTTCTTC

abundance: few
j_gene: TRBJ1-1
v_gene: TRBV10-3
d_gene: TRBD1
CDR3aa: CAISVGQGGTEAFF
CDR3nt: TGTGCCATCAGTGTGGGACAGGGGGGCACTGAAGCTTTCTTT

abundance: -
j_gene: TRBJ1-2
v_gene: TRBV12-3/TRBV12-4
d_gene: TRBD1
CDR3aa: CASRLTGSGYTF
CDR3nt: TGTGCCAGCAGACTGACAGGGAGCGGCTACACCTTC

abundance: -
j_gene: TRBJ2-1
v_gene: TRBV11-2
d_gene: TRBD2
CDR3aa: CASSRRTSGIPNEQFF
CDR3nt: TGTGCCAGCAGCCGCCGGACTAGCGGGATCCCCAATGAGCAGTTCTTC

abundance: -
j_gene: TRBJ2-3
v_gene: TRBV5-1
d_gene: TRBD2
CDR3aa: CASSATSGSADTQYF
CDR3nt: TGCGCCAGCAGCGCAACTAGCGGGAGTGCAGATACGCAGTATTTT

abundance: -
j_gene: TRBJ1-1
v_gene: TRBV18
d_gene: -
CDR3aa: CASSRDRDTEAFF
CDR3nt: TGTGCCAGCTCCCGTGACCGGGACACTGAAGCTTTCTTT

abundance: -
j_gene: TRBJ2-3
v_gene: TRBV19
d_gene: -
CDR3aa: CASSNSLASYTQYF
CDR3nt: TGTGCCAGTAGTAACAGCCTGGCCTCATATACGCAGTATTTT

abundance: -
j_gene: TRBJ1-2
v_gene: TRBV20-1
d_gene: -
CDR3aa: CSAPYENGYTF
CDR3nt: TGCAGTGCCCCCTATGAAAATGGCTACACCTTC

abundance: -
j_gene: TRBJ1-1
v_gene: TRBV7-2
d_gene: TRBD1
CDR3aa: CASSSQTGKNTEAFF
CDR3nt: TGTGCCAGCAGCTCCCAGACAGGGAAGAACACTGAAGCTTTCTTT

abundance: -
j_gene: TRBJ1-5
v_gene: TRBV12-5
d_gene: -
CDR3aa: CASGLILTGQPQHF
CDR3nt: TGTGCTAGTGGTTTGATCCTTACCGGTCAGCCCCAGCATTTT

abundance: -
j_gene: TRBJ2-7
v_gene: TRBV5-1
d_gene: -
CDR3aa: CASSLDFYSYEQYF
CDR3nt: TGCGCCAGCAGCTTGGATTTTTACTCCTACGAGCAGTACTTC

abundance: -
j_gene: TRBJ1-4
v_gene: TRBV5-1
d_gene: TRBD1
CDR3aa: CASSLWTGNEKLFF
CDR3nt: TGCGCCAGCAGCTTGTGGACAGGGAATGAAAAACTGTTTTTT

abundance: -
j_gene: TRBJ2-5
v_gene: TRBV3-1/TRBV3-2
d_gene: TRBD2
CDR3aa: CASSQDWSRLAGFETQYF
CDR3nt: TGTGCCAGCAGCCAAGATTGGAGCCGGCTAGCGGGTTTCGAGACCCAGTACTTC

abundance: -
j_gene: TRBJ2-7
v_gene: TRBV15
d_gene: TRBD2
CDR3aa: CATSINSGGAIEQYF
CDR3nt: TGTGCCACCAGCATTAACTCGGGAGGGGCGATCGAGCAGTACTTC

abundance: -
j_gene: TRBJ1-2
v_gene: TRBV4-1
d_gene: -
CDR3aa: CASSRRQGSYGYTF
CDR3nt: TGCGCCAGCAGCCGCCGGCAGGGTTCGTATGGCTACACCTTC

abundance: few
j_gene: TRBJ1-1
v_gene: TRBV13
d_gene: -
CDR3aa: CASTRREGATKAFF
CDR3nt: TGTGCCAGCACTAGACGCGAGGGAGCGACAAAAGCTTTCTTT

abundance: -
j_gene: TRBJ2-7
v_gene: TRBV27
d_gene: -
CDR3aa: CASSPSYYISYEQYF
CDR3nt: TGTGCCAGCAGTCCCTCCTACTACATTAGCTACGAGCAGTACTTC

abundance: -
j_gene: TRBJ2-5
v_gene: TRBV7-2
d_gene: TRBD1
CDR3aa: CASSPRTGASLKTQYF
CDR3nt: TGTGCCAGCAGCCCCCGGACAGGGGCGAGTTTAAAGACCCAGTACTTC

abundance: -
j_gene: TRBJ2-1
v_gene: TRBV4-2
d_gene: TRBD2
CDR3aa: CASSQDWGTRGTSIHNEQFF
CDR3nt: TGTGCCAGCAGCCAAGATTGGGGGACGAGAGGGACTAGCATTCACAATGAGCAGTTCTTC

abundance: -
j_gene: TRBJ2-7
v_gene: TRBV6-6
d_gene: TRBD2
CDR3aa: CASRRTSGPYEQYF
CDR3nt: TGTGCCAGCAGAAGGACTAGCGGGCCCTACGAGCAGTACTTC

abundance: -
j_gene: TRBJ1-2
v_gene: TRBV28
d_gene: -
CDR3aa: CASSLWGKGLDGYTF
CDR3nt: TGTGCCAGCAGTTTATGGGGCAAGGGGTTGGATGGCTACACCTTC

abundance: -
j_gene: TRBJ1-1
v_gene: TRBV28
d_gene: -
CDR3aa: CASRLNRAERNTEAFF
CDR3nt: TGTGCCAGCAGGCTCAACAGGGCGGAGAGGAACACTGAAGCTTTCTTT

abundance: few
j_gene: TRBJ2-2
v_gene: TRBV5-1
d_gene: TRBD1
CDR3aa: CASSPGQANTGELFF
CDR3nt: TGCGCCAGCAGCCCGGGACAGGCCAACACCGGGGAGCTGTTTTTT

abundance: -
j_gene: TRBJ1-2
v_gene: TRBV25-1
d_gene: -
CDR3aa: CASSPRAGYGYTF
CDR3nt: TGTGCCAGCAGTCCCAGGGCTGGCTATGGCTACACCTTC

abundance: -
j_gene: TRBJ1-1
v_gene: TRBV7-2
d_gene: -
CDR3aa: CASSLVGGDTEAFF
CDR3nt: TGTGCCAGCAGCTTAGTAGGAGGGGATACTGAAGCTTTCTTT

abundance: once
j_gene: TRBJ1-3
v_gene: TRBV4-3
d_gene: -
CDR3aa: CASSQVVRHNSTGNTIYF
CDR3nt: TGCGCCAGCAGCCAAGTGGTGAGACACAATTCAACTGGAAACACCATATATTTT

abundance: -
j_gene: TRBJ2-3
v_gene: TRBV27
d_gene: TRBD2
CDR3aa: CASSPPGLAGGRTDTQYF
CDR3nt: TGTGCCAGCAGTCCCCCTGGACTAGCGGGAGGGCGCACAGATACGCAGTATTTT

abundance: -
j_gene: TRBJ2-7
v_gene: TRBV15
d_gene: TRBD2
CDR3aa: CATSRGGPSGAPYEQYF
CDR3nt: TGTGCCACCAGCAGAGGAGGTCCTAGCGGGGCTCCCTACGAGCAGTACTTC

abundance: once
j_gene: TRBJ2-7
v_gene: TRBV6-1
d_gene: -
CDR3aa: CASSERGDVRYEQYF
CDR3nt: TGTGCCAGCAGTGAGCGGGGTGACGTCAGATACGAGCAGTACTTC

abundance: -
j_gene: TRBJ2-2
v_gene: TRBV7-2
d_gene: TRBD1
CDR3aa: CASSPFRLDRWTGELFF
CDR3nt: TGTGCCAGCAGCCCATTCCGATTGGACAGGTGGACCGGGGAGCTGTTTTTT

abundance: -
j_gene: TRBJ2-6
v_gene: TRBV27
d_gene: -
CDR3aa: CASSSTRAGANVLTF
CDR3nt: TGTGCCAGCAGTTCGACTAGAGCTGGGGCCAACGTCCTGACTTTC

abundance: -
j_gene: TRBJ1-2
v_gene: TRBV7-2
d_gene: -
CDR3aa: CASSSRTGDYGYTF
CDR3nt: TGTGCCAGCAGCTCACGAACAGGAGACTATGGCTACACCTTC

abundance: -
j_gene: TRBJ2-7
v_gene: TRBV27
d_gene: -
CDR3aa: CASTSLAGYEQYF
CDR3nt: TGTGCCAGCACCTCATTGGCGGGCTACGAGCAGTACTTC

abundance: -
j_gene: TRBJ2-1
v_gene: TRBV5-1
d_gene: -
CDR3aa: CASSSLTRGSYNEQFF
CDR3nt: TGCGCCAGCAGCTCACTCACCAGGGGCAGTTACAATGAGCAGTTCTTC

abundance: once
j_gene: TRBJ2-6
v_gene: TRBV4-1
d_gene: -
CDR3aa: CASSREPSTLAGANVLTF
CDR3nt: TGCGCCAGCAGCCGAGAACCTTCGACACTCGCTGGGGCCAACGTCCTGACTTTC

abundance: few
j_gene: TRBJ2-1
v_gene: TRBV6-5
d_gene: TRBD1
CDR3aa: CASTPWTGDNEQFF
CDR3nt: TGTGCCAGCACCCCCTGGACAGGGGATAATGAGCAGTTCTTC

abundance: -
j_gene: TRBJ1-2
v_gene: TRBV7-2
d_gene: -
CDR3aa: CASSMTGVSGYTF
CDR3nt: TGTGCCAGCAGCATGACAGGCGTGAGTGGCTACACCTTC

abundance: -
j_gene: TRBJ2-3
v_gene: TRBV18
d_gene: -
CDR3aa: CASSPVIAYTDTQYF
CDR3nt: TGTGCCAGCTCACCAGTCATAGCCTACACAGATACGCAGTATTTT

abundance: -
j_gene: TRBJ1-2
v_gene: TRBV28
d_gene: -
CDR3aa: CASSFSQRDGYTF
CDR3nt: TGTGCCAGCAGTTTCTCCCAGCGGGATGGCTACACCTTC

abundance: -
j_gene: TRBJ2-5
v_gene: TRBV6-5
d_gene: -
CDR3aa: CASSQSPGGRETQYF
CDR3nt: TGTGCCAGCAGTCAGAGTCCAGGGGGGAGAGAGACCCAGTACTTC

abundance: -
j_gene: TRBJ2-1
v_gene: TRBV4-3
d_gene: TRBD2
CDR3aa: CASSPANLLAGAYNEQFF
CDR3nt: TGCGCCAGCAGCCCAGCAAACCTTCTAGCGGGAGCTTACAATGAGCAGTTCTTC

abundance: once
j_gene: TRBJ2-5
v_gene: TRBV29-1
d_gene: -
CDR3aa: CSADHGNSETQYF
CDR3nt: TGCAGCGCCGACCACGGGAATTCAGAGACCCAGTACTTC

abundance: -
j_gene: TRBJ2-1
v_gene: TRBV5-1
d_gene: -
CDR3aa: CASSLSAGANEQFF
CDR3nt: TGCGCCAGCAGCTTATCGGCAGGGGCCAATGAGCAGTTCTTC

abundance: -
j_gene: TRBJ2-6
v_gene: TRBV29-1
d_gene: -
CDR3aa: CSVDPGTGANVLTF
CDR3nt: TGCAGCGTTGATCCGGGGACTGGGGCCAACGTCCTGACTTTC

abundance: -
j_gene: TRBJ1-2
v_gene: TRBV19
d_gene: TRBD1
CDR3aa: CASSIRHDRVNYGYTF
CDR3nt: TGTGCCAGTAGTATTCGTCACGACAGGGTGAACTATGGCTACACCTTC

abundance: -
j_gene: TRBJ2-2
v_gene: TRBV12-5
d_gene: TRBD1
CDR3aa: CASGFAKKQGADTGELFF
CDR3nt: TGTGCTAGTGGTTTTGCTAAGAAACAGGGGGCCGACACCGGGGAGCTGTTTTTT

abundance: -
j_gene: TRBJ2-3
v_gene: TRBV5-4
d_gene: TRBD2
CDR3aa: CASSPILLAGVSDTQYF
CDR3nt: TGTGCCAGCAGCCCGATCCTGCTAGCGGGAGTGTCAGATACGCAGTATTTT

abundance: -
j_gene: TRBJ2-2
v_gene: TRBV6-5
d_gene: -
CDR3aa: CASSYSWNTGELFF
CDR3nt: TGTGCCAGCAGTTACAGCTGGAACACCGGGGAGCTGTTTTTT

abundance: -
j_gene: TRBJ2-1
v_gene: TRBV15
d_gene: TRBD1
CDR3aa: CATSRDFDRASPRFF
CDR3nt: TGTGCCACCAGCAGAGATTTTGACAGGGCCTCTCCCCGGTTCTTC

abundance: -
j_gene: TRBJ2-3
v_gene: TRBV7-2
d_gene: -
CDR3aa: CASTPSTDTQYF
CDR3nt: TGTGCCAGCACCCCTAGTACAGATACGCAGTATTTT